The following is a T cell receptor (beta chain) sequence with its context. The study included ophthalmopathy patients with Clinical Activity Score at least 3, NOSPECS grade at least 4 and duration under 3 months. The diagnostic basis comprised clinical symptoms, serum thyroxine and TRAb, thyroid ultrasound and orbital computed tomography. The source of the sample is a study of T cells in Graves' hyperthyroidism and ophthalmopathy. The junction had 3 bases not matched to a gene; V was cut back by 2 bases and J by 1 base. The CDR3 extends over 15 amino acids. CDR1 is MNHEY and CDR2 is SMNVEV in the germline V gene (reference sequence). RNA transcripts served as the template for amplifying TCR beta CDR3 regions. The HTBI primer set drove a first-round RT-PCR of the TCR CDR3. TCRdb ran MiXCR on the multiplex PCR reads and lists one entry per CDR3 protein. Here the sample spans hundreds of thousands of distinct CDR3 sequences, 14% being singletons.

This clonotype originated in a woman in her forties or fifties with Graves' ophthalmopathy. The gene calls are TRBV27 and TRBJ2-7; 9 bases are shared with TRBD2. Specimen: blood. CDR3 nucleotide sequence: TGTGCCAGCAGTTTAGTAGCGGGAGAGTCCTACGAGCAGTACTTC. It translates to CASSLVAGESYEQYF.